This T cell receptor (beta chain) was found in a study of cytomegalovirus exposure and HLA in healthy donors. Study-level background: Falling in the Caucasian-associated ancestry cluster were approximately 84% of around 370 genotyped donors. Study-wide results and limits: Per a later analysis, about 17,000 TCR beta sequences showed association with HLA alleles at 0.05 false discovery rate. In an earlier analysis, productive rearrangement rates for most beta V segments clustered near 87% or 30%.

Germline trimming cut 4 bases from V and 8 bases from J; bases unmatched to any gene: 10. This CDR3 is 16 amino acids long. Germline CDR1 and CDR2: MDHEN and SYDVKM. It was with 60 Vbeta and 13 Jbeta primers that the PCR ran. Clones were read by immunoSEQ multiplex PCR, and TCRdb kept only the in-frame ones, dropping some. The table lists 95,000 to 100,000 clones, roughly 76% of them singletons. Points on this clone: The target antigen is unknown.

The donors (healthy individuals) were bone marrow donors. The receptor's source is a man aged 35-49 years in good health and CMV-seronegative. Sample: PBMCs. This chain uses TRBV28 with TRBJ1-4, with 10 bases that match TRBD1. The CDR3 reads CASSSTGGRGQEKLFF. CDR3 nucleotides: TGTGCCAGCAGTTCGACAGGGGGCAGAGGACAGGAAAAACTGTTTTTT.